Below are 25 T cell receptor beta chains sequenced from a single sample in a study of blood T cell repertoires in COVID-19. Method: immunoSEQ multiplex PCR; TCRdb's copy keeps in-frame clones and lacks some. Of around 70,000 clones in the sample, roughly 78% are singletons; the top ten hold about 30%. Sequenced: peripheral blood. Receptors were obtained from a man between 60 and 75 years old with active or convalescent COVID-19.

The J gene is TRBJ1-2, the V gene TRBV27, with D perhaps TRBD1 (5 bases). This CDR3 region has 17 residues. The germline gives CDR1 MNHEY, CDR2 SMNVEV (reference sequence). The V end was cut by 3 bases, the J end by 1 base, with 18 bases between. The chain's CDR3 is CASSFGTALGGNYGYTF. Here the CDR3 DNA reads TGTGCCAGCAGTTTCGGCACAGCCCTCGGGGGTAACTATGGCTACACCTTC.

The CDR3 loop reads CSVEGGAGANVLTF. In DNA, the CDR3 is TGCAGCGTTGAAGGCGGGGCTGGGGCCAACGTCCTGACTTTC. The gene calls are TRBV29-1 and TRBJ2-6, with D perhaps matching TRBD2 (6 bases). The CDR3 covers 14 residues. Trimming cost V 1 base and J 2 bases, with 6 bases left between them. From germline, CDR1 is SQVTM and CDR2 ANQGSEA.

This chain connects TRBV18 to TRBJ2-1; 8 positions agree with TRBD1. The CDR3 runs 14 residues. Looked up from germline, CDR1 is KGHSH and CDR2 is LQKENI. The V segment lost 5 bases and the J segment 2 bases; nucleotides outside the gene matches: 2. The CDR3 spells CASSTDRAYNEQFF. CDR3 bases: TGTGCCAGCTCAACGGACAGGGCCTACAATGAGCAGTTCTTC.

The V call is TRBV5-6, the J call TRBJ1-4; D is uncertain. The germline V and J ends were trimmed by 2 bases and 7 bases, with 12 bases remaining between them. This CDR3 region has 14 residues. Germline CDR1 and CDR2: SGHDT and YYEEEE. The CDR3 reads CASSFGISGEKLFF. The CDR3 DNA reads TGTGCCAGCAGCTTCGGGATCAGTGGTGAAAAACTGTTTTTT.

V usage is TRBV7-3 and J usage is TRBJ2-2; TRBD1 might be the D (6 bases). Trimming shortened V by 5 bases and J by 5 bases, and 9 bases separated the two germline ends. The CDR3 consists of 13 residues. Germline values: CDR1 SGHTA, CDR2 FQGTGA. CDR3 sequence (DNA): TGTGCCAGCAGCCCACAGGGAACCGGGGAGCTGTTTTTT. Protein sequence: CASSPQGTGELFF.

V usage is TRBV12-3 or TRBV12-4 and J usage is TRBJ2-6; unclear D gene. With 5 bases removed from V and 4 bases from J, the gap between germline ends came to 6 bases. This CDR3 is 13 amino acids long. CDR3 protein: CASSHIGANVLTF. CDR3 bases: TGTGCCAGCAGTCACATCGGGGCCAACGTCCTGACTTTC.

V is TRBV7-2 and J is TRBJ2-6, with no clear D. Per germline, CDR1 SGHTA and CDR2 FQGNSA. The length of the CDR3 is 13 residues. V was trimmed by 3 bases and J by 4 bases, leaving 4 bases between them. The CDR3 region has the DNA TGTGCCAGCAGCTTTGGCGGGGCCAACGTCCTGACTTTC. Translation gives CASSFGGANVLTF.

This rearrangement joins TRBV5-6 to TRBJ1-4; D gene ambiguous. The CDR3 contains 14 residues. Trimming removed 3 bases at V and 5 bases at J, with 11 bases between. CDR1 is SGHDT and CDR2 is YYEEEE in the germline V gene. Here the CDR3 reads CASSYRSGNEKLFF. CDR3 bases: TGTGCCAGCAGCTACCGGAGCGGGAATGAAAAACTGTTTTTT.

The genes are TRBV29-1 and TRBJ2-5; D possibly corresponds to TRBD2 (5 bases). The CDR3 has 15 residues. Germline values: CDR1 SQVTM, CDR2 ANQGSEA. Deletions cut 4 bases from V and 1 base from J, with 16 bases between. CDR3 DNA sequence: TGCAGCGTTGGTCGACACGAGGGATCCCAAGAGACCCAGTACTTC. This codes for CSVGRHEGSQETQYF.

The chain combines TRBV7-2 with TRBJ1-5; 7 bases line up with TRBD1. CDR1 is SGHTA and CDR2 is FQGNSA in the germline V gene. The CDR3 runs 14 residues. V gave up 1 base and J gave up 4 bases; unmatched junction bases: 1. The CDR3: CASSLVQGNQPQHF. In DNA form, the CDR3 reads TGTGCCAGCAGCTTAGTACAGGGGAATCAGCCCCAGCATTTT.

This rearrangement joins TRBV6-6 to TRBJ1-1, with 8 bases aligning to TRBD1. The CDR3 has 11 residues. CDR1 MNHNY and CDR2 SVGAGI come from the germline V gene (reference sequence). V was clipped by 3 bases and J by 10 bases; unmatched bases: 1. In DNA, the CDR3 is TGTGCCAGCAGTTATGGACAGGGAGCTTTCTTT. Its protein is CASSYGQGAFF.

The chain's CDR3 is CASSDTEQRGLFF. CDR3 bases: TGTGCCAGCAGTGACACCGAGCAGCGGGGCCTGTTTTTT. The chain uses TRBV6-4 and TRBJ2-2; 7 nucleotides line up with TRBD2. Germline-derived CDR1 and CDR2 are MRHNA and SNTAGT. The CDR3 consists of 13 residues. Trimming at V came to 2 bases and at J to 14 bases, leaving 8 bases not matched to a gene.

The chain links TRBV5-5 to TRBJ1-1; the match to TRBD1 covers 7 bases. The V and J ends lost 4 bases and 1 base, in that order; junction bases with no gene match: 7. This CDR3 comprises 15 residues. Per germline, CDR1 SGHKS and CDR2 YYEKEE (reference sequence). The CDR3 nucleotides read TGTGCCAGCAGCCCGACCGGGACAGAGAACACTGAAGCTTTCTTT. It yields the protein CASSPTGTENTEAFF. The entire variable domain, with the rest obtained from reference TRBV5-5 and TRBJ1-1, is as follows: DAGVTQSPTHLIKTRGQQVTLRCSPISGHKSVSWYQQVLGQGPQFIFQYYEKEERGRGNFPDRFSARQFPNYSSELNVNALLLGDSALYLCASSPTGTENTEAFFGQGTRLTVV.

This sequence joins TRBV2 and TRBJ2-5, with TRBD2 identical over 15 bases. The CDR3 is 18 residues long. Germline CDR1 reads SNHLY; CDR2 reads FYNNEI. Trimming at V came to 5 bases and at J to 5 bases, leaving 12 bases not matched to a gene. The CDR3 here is CASSKGLAGGLSWETQYF. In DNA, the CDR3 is TGTGCCAGCAGTAAGGGACTAGCGGGGGGACTCTCTTGGGAGACCCAGTACTTC.

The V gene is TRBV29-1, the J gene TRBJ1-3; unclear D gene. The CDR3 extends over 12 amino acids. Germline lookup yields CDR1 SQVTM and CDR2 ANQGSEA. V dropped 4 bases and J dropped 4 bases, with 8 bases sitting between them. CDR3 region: CSVGGGGNTIYF. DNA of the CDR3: TGCAGCGTTGGGGGAGGAGGAAACACCATATATTTT.

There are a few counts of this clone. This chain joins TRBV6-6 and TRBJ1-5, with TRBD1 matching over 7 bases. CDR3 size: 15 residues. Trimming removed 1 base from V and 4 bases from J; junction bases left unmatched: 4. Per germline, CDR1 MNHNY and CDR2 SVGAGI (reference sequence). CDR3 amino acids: CASSYLPQGNQPQHF. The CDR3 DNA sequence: TGTGCCAGCAGTTACTTACCACAGGGGAATCAGCCCCAGCATTTT.

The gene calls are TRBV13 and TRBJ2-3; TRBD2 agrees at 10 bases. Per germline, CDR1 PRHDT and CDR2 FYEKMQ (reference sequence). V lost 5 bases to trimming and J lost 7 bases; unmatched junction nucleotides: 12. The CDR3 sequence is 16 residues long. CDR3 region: CASSQSTSGERYTQYF. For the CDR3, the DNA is TGTGCCAGCAGCCAATCAACTAGCGGGGAGAGGTATACGCAGTATTTT. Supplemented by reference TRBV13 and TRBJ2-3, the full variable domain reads AAGVIQSPRHLIKEKRETATLKCYPIPRHDTVYWYQQGPGQDPQFLISFYEKMQSDKGSIPDRFSAQQFSDYHSELNMSSLELGDSALYFCASSQSTSGERYTQYFGPGTRLTVL.

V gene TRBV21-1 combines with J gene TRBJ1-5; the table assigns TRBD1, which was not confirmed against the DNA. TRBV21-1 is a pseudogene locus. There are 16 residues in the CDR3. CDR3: CASNTFRTDSNQPQHF. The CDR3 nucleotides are TGTGCCAGCAACACCTTCCGGACAGATAGCAATCAGCCCCAGCATTTT.

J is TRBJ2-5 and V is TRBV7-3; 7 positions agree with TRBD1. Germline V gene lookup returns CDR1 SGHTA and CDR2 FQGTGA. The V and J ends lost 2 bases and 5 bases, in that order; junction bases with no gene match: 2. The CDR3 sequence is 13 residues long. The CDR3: CASSLLGGETQYF. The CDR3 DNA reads TGTGCCAGCAGCTTATTAGGGGGCGAGACCCAGTACTTC.

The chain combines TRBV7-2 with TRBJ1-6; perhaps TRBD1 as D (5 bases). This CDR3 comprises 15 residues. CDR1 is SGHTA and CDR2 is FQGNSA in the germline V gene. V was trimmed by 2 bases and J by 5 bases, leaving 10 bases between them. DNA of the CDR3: TGTGCCAGCAGCTTATTGGGGCGCGATAATTCACCCCTCCACTTT. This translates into CASSLLGRDNSPLHF. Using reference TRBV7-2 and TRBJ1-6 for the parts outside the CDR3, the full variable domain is GAGVSQSPSNKVTEKGKDVELRCDPISGHTALYWYRQSLGQGLEFLIYFQGNSAPDKSGLPSDRFSAERTGGSVSTLTIQRTQQEDSAVYLCASSLLGRDNSPLHFGNGTRLTVT.

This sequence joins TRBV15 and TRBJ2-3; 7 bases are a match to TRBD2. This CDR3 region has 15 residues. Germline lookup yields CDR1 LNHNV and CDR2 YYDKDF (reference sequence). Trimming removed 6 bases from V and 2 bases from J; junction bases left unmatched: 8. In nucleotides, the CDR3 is TGTGCCACCAGGTCACTAGCGCGGGACACAGATACGCAGTATTTT. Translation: CATRSLARDTDTQYF.

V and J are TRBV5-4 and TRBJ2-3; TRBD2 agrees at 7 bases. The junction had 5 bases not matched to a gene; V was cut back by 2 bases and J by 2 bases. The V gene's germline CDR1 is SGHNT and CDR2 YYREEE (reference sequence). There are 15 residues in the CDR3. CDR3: CASSFRDYLTDTQYF. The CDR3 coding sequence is TGTGCCAGCAGCTTCCGGGACTACCTCACAGATACGCAGTATTTT.

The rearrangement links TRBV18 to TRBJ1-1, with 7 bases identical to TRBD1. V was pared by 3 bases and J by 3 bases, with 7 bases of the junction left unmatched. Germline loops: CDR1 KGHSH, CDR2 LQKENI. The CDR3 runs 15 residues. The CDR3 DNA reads TGTGCCAGCTCACCGCTTCTCGGACAGGACACTGAAGCTTTCTTT. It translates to CASSPLLGQDTEAFF.

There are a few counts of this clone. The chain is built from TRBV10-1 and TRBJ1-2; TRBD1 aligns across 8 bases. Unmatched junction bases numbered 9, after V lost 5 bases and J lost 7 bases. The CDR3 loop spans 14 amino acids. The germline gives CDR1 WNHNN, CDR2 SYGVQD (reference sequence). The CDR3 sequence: CASSPGGTGRGYTF. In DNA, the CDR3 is TGCGCCAGCAGTCCTGGGGGGACAGGACGTGGCTACACCTTC.

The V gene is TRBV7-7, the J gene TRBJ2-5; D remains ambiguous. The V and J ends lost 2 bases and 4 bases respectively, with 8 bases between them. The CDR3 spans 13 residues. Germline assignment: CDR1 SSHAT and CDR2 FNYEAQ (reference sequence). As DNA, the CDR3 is TGTGCCAGCAGCTTAAACTACGGAGAGACCCAGTACTTC. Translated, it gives CASSLNYGETQYF.